The entry below gives a single TCR beta chain sequence along with its context. Antigen: not known. V was clipped by 5 bases and J by 2 bases, with 18 bases between them. This CDR3 spans 16 amino acids. Germline V CDR1 and CDR2: LNHDA, SQIVND (reference sequence). This specimen belongs to a study of cytomegalovirus exposure and HLA in healthy donors. General study findings and limits: For most TCR beta V segments, an earlier analysis put the productive rate at about 87% or about 30% of the time. Several V segments, TRBV6-2 and TRBV6-3 among them, could not be told apart and were dropped. It was approximately 170 TCR beta chains that were listed as cytomegalovirus-associated.

PCR primers comprised 60 Vbeta and 13 Jbeta primers. Clones were sequenced by immunoSEQ multiplex PCR, and TCRdb holds only the in-frame ones, with some missing. The data show 90,000 to 150,000 clones, roughly 14% seen once. The sample consisted of PBMCs. The rearrangement links TRBV19 to TRBJ1-2; D unresolved. The clonotype was recovered from a young woman in good health and CMV-seronegative. The CDR3 nucleotides read TGTGCCAGTAGTGTGGAGGGAGCGTGGGGAAACTATGGCTACACCTTC. Protein: CASSVEGAWGNYGYTF.